This paragraph reports one TCR beta chain. The data stem from a study of blood T cell repertoires in COVID-19. Study context: COVID-19 samples collected from the United States, Italy and Spain covered acute and convalescent phases. T cells, B-cell-depleted T cells, or PBMCs supplied cDNA or gDNA.

The CDR3 consists of 14 residues. Germline assignment: CDR1 LGHDT and CDR2 YNNKEL (reference sequence). After removal of 3 bases from V and 8 bases from J, the junction contained 6 bases not matched to a gene. Original methodology: Reference gene primer amplification gave nucleated cell count estimates. Libraries were prepared by immunoSEQ multiplex PCR; TCRdb keeps only in-frame clonotypes and omits some of them. V and J calls and clone size are given by that table; D and trimming were obtained from the DNA. The data show around 100,000 clones, with around nine tenths seen just once and around 3% held by the top ten.

This TCR was sampled from a man aged 50 to 60 with active or convalescent COVID-19. The gene calls are TRBV3-1 (or the pseudogene TRBV3-2) and TRBJ1-2; 10 bases match TRBD1. Sequenced material: peripheral blood. CDR3 residues: CASSHSGTGVGYTF. The CDR3 nucleotides are TGTGCCAGCAGCCATTCCGGGACAGGGGTCGGCTACACCTTC.